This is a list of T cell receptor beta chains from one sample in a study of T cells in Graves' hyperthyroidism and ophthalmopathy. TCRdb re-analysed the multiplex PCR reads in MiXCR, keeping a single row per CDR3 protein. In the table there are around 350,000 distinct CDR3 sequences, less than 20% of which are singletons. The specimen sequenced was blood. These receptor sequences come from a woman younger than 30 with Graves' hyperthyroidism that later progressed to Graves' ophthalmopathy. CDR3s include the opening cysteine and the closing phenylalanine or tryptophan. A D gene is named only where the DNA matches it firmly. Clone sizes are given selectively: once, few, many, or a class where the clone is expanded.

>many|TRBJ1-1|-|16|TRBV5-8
TGTGCCAGCATCCTACGCCTAAGAGGGAGTGGCACTGAAGCTTTCTTT
CASILRLRGSGTEAFF
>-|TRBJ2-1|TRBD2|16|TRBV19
TGTGCCAGTAGTACCAGACTAGCGGGAGGAGTAGATGAGCAGTTCTTC
CASSTRLAGGVDEQFF
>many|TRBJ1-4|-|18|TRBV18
TGTGCCAGCTCACCAGGTGTAACGGGAGGCGAGTTTAATGAAAAACTGTTTTTT
CASSPGVTGGEFNEKLFF
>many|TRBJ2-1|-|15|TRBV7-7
TGTGCTAGCAGCTCAACCACGACTCCCTACAATGAGCAGTTCTTC
CASSSTTTPYNEQFF
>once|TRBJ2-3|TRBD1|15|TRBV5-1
TGCGCCAGCAGCTGGACAGGGGGCGGGTCAGATACGCAGTATTTT
CASSWTGGGSDTQYF
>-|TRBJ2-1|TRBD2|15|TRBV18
TGTGCCAGCTCACCTGGGCGGGGGGGGGGGGGGGGGGGGTTCTTC
CASSPGRGGGGGGFF
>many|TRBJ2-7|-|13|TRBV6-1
TGTGCCAGCGGGGCAGGGACCCTCTACGAGCAGTACTTC
CASGAGTLYEQYF
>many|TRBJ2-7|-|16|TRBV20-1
TGCAGTGCTAGAGATCTTGTGGCTCCTGGCCCCTACGAGCAGTACTTC
CSARDLVAPGPYEQYF
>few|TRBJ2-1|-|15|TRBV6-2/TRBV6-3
TGTGCCAGCACCCCCCAGGCAATCGTTAGTCACGAGCAGTTCTTC
CASTPQAIVSHEQFF
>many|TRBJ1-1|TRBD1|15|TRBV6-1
TGTGCCAGCAATCGACAGGGGGGGATGAACACTGAAGCTTTCTTT
CASNRQGGMNTEAFF
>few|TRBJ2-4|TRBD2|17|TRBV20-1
TGCAGTGCTAGTAGGGGACTAGCGGGAGCTAGAGGGAACATTCAGTACTTC
CSASRGLAGARGNIQYF
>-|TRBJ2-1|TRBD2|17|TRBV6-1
TGTGCCAGCAGTTATACTAGCGGGAGGGTAGTGAACAATGAGCAGTTCTTC
CASSYTSGRVVNNEQFF
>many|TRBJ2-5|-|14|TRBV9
TGTGCCAGCAGCGTAGATGCTAGCGAAGAGACCCAGTACTTC
CASSVDASEETQYF
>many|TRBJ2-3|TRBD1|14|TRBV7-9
TGTGCCAGCAGCTTAGAGGGGGCAACCGATACGCAGTATTTT
CASSLEGATDTQYF
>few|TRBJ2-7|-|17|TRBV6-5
TGTGCCAGCAGTTACTCTCTGTCGAGGGGAAGGGGTTACGAGCAGTACTTC
CASSYSLSRGRGYEQYF
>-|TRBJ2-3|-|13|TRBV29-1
TGCAGCGTTGAAGGGCTGGGAGAAGATACGCAGTATTTT
CSVEGLGEDTQYF
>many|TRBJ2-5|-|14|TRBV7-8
TGTGCCAGCAGCTTAGCTGGACTCCAAGAGACCCAGTACTTC
CASSLAGLQETQYF
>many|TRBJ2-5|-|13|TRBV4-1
TGCGCCAGCAGCCAAGCCCTGTTAGAGACCCAGTACTTC
CASSQALLETQYF
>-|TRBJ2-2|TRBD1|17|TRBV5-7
TGTGCCAGCAGCTTGGCCTTCGGGACAGGGGCCACCGGGGAGCTGTTTTTT
CASSLAFGTGATGELFF
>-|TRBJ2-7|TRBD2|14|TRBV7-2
TGTGCCAGCATGCTAGCGGGAGGACTCTACGAGCAGTACTTC
CASMLAGGLYEQYF
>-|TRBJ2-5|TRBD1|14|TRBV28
TGTGCCAGCAGTTTATCAGGGGGTAGAGAGACCCGGTACTTC
CASSLSGGRETRYF
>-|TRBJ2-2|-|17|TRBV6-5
TGTGCCAGCAGTTACCCCCCTCGGGGGCCGAACACCGGGGAGCTGTTTTTT
CASSYPPRGPNTGELFF
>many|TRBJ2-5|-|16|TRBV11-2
TGTGCCAGCAGCTTAGGAAATTGGCCGGGAAGGGAGACCCAGTACTTC
CASSLGNWPGRETQYF
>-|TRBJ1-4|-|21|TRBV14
TGTGCCAGCAGCCAAGAATTTTCTTTTGGTGGCAGGCGGTCTACTAATGAAAAACTGTTTTTT
CASSQEFSFGGRRSTNEKLFF